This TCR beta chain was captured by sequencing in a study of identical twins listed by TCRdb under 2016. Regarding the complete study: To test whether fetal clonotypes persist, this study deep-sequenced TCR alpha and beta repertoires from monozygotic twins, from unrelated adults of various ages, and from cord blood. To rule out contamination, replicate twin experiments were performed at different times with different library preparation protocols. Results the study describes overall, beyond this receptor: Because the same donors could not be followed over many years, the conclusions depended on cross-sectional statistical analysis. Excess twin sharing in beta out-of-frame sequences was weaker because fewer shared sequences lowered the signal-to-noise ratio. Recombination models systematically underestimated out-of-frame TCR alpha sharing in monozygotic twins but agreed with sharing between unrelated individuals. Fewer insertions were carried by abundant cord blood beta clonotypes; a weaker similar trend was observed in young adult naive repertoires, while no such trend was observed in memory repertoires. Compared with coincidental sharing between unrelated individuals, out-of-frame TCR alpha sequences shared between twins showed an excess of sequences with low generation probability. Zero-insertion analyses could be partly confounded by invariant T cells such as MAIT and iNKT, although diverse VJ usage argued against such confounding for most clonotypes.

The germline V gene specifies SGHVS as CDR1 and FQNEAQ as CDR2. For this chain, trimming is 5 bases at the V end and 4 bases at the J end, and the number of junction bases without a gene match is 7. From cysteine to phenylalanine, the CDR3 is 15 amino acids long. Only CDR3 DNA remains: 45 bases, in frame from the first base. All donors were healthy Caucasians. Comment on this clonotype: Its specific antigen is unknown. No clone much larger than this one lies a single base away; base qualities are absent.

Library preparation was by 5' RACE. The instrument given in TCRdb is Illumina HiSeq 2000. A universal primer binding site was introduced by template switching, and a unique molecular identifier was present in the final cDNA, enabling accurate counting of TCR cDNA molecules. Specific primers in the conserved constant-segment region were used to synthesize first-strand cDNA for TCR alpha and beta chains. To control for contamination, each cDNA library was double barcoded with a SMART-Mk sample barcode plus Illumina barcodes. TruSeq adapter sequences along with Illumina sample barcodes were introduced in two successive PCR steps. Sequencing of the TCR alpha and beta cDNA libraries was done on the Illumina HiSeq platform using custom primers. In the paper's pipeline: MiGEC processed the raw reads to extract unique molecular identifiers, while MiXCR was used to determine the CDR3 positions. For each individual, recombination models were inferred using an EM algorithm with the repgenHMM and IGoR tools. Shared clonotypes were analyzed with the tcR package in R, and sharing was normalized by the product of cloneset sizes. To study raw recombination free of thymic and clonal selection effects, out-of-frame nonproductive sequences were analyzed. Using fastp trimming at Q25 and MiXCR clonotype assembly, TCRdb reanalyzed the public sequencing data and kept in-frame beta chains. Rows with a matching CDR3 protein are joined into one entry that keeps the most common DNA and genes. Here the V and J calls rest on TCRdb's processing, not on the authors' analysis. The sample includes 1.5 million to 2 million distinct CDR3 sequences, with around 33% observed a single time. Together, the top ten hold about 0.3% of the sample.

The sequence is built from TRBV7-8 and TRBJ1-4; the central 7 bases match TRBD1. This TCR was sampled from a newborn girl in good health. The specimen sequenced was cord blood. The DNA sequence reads TGTGCCAGCAGCACCGGACAGGCCCATAATGAAAAACTGTTTTTT. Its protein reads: CASSTGQAHNEKLFF.